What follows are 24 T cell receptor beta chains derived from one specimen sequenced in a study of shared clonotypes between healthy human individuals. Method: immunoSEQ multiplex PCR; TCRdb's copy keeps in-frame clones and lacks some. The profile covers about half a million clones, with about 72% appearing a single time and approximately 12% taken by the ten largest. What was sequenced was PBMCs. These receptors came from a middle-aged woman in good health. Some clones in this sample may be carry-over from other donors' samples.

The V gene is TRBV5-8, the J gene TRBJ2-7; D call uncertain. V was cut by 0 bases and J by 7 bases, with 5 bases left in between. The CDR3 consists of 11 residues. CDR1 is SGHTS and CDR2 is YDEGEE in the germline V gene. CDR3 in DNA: TGTGCCAGCAGCTTGGAGCGAGAGCAGTACTTC. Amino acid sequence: CASSLEREQYF. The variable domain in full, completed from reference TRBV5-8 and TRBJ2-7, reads EAGVTQSPTHLIKTRGQQATLRCSPISGHTSVYWYQQALGLGLQFLLWYDEGEERNRGNFPPRFSGRQFPNYSSELNVNALELEDSALYLCASSLEREQYFGPGTRLTVT.

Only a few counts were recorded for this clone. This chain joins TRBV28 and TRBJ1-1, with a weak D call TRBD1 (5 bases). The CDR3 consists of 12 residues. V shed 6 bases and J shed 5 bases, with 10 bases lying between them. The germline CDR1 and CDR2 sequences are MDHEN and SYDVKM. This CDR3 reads CASSIRVTEAFF. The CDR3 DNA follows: TGTGCCAGCAGCATCAGGGTAACTGAAGCTTTCTTT. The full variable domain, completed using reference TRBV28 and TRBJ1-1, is DVKVTQSSRYLVKRTGEKVFLECVQDMDHENMFWYRQDPGLGLRLIYFSYDVKMKEKGDIPEGYSVSREKKERFSLILESASTNQTSMYLCASSIRVTEAFFGQGTRLTVV.

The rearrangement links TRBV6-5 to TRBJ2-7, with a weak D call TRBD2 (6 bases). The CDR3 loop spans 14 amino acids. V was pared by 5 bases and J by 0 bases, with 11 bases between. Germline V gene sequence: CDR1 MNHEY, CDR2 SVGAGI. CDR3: CASSGRRGSYEQYF. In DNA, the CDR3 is TGTGCCAGCAGTGGGAGGAGGGGCTCCTACGAGCAGTACTTC.

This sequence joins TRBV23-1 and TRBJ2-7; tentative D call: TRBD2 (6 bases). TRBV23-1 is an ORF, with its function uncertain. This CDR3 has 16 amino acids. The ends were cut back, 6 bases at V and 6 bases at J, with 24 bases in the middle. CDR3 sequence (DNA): TGCGCCAGCAGCCAGGGATTATCGGGACTCCGGGCCGAGCAGTACTTC. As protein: CASSQGLSGLRAEQYF.

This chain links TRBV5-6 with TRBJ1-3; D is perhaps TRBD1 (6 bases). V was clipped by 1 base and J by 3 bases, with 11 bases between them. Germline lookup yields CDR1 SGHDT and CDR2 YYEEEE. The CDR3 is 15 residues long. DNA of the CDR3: TGTGCCAGCAGCTTGCACAGGGTAGGTGGAAACACCATATATTTT. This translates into CASSLHRVGGNTIYF. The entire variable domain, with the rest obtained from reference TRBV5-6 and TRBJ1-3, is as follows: DAGVTQSPTHLIKTRGQQVTLRCSPKSGHDTVSWYQQALGQGPQFIFQYYEEEERQRGNFPDRFSGHQFPNYSSELNVNALLLGDSALYLCASSLHRVGGNTIYFGEGSWLTVV.

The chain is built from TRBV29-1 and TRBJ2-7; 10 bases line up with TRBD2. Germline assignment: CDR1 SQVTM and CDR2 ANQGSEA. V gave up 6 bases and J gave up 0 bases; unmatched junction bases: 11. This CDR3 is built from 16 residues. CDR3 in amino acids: CSVTTPGTSASYEQYF. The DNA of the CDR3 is TGCAGCGTGACCACCCCCGGGACTAGCGCCTCCTACGAGCAGTACTTC.

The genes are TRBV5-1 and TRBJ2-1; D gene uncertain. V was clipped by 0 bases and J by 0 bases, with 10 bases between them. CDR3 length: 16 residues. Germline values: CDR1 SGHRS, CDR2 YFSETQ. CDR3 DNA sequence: TGCGCCAGCAGCTTGGACCGATCGAGCTCCTACAATGAGCAGTTCTTC. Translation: CASSLDRSSSYNEQFF.

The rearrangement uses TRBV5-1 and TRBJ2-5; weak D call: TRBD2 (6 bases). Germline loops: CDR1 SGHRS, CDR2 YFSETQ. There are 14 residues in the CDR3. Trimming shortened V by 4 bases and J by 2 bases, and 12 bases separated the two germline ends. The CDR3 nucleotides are TGCGCCAGCAGCCCGGAGGGCCGACAAGAGACCCAGTACTTC. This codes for CASSPEGRQETQYF.

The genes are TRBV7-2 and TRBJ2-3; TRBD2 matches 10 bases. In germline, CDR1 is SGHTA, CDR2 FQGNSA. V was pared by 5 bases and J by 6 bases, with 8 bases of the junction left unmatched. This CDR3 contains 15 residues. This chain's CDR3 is CASSIGLAGADTQYF. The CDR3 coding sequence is TGTGCCAGCAGCATCGGGCTAGCGGGAGCCGATACGCAGTATTTT.

CDR3 bases: TGTGCCAGCAGCCGTGGACTAGCTTCCTACGAGCAGTACTTC. Encoded protein: CASSRGLASYEQYF. The chain uses TRBV7-9 and TRBJ2-7, with 8 bases fitting TRBD2. Germline V gives CDR1 SEHNR, CDR2 FQNEAQ (reference sequence). Losses at the gene ends were 5 bases for V and 1 base for J; bases not matched to a gene: 4. CDR3 size: 14 residues.

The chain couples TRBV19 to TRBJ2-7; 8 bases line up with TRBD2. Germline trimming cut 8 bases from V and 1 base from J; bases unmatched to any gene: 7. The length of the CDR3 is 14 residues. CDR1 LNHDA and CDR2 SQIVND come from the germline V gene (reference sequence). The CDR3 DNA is TGTGCCAGTTCCGGGAGGGCCGGTTCCTACGAGCAGTACTTC. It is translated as CASSGRAGSYEQYF. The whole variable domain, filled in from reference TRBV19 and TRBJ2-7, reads DGGITQSPKYLFRKEGQNVTLSCEQNLNHDAMYWYRQDPGQGLRLIYYSQIVNDFQKGDIAEGYSVSREKKESFPLTVTSAQKNPTAFYLCASSGRAGSYEQYFGPGTRLTVT.

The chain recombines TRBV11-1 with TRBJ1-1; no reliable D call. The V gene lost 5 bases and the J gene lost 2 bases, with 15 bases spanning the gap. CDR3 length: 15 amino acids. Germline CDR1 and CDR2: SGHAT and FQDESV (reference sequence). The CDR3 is CASSLLLTLNTEAFF. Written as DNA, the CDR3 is TGTGCCAGCAGCCTTTTGCTAACCCTAAACACTGAAGCTTTCTTT.

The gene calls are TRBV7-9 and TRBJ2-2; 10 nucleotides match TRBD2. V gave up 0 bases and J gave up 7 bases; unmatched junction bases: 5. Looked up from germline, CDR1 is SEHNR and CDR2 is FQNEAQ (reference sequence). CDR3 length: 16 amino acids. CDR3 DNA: TGTGCCAGCAGCTTAGCCACTAGCGGGGCCGGCGGGGAGCTGTTTTTT. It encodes CASSLATSGAGGELFF.

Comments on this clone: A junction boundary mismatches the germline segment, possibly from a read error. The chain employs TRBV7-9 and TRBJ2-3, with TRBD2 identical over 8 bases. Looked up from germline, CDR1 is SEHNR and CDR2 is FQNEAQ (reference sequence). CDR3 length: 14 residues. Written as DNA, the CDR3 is TGTGCCAGCAGGTTAGCGGGACCCACAGATACGCAGTATTTT. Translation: CASRLAGPTDTQYF.

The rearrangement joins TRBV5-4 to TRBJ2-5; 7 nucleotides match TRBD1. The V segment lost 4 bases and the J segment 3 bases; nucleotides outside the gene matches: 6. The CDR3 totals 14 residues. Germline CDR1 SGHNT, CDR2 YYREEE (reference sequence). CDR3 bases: TGTGCCAGCAGCAGGAATACAGGGGAAGAGACCCAGTACTTC. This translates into CASSRNTGEETQYF. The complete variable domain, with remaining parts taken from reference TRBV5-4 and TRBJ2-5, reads ETGVTQSPTHLIKTRGQQVTLRCSSQSGHNTVSWYQQALGQGPQFIFQYYREEENGRGNFPPRFSGLQFPNYSSELNVNALELDDSALYLCASSRNTGEETQYFGPGTRLLVL.

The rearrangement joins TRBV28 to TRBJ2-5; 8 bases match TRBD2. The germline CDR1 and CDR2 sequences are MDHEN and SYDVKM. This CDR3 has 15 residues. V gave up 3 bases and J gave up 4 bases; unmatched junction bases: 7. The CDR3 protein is CASSFWAGGRETQYF. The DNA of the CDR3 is TGTGCCAGCAGTTTCTGGGCGGGAGGAAGAGAGACCCAGTACTTC.

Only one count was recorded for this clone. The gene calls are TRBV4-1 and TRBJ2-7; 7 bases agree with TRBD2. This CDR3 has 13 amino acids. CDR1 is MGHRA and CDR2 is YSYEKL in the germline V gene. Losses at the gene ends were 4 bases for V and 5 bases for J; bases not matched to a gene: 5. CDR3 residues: CASSPLGGNEQYF. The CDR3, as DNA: TGCGCCAGCAGCCCCCTGGGGGGGAACGAGCAGTACTTC.

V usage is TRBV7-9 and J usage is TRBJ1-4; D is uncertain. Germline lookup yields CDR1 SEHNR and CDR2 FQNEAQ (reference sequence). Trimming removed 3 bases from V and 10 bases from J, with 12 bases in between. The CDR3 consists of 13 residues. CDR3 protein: CASSFLDRGKLFF. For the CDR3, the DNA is TGTGCCAGCAGCTTCCTGGACCGGGGAAAACTGTTTTTT.

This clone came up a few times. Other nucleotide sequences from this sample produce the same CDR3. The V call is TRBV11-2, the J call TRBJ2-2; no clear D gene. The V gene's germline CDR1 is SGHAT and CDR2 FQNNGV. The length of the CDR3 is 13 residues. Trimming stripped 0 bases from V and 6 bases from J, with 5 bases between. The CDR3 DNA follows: TGTGCCAGCAGCTTAGAAAGATCCGGGGAGCTGTTTTTT. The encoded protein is CASSLERSGELFF. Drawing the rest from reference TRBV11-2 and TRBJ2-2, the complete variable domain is EAGVAQSPRYKIIEKRQSVAFWCNPISGHATLYWYQQILGQGPKLLIQFQNNGVVDDSQLPKDRFSAERLKGVDSTLKIQPAKLEDSAVYLCASSLERSGELFFGEGSRLTVL.

The CDR3 DNA reads TGCGCCAGCAGCTTGGACAGCTCTGGAAACACCATATATTTT. Translation: CASSLDSSGNTIYF. V usage is TRBV5-1 and J usage is TRBJ1-3; no clear D gene. There are 14 residues in the CDR3. The germline V gene has CDR1 SGHRS and CDR2 YFSETQ. V lost 0 bases to trimming and J lost 0 bases, with 4 bases between them.

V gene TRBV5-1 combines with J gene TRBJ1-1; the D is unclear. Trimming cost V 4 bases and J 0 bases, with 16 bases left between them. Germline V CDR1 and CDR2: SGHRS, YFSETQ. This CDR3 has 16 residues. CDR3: CASSRAVMGMNTEAFF. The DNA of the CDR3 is TGCGCCAGCAGCCGCGCGGTGATGGGAATGAACACTGAAGCTTTCTTT. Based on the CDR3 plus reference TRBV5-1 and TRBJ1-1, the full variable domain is KAGVTQTPRYLIKTRGQQVTLSCSPISGHRSVSWYQQTPGQGLQFLFEYFSETQRNKGNFPGRFSGRQFSNSRSEMNVSTLELGDSALYLCASSRAVMGMNTEAFFGQGTRLTVV.

The CDR3 protein is CASRIAQGNYNEQFF. The CDR3 DNA follows: TGCGCCAGCAGGATCGCGCAGGGAAACTACAATGAGCAGTTCTTC. V usage is TRBV5-1 and J usage is TRBJ2-1; D is perhaps TRBD1 (5 bases). V shed 5 bases and J shed 3 bases, with 15 bases lying between them. The CDR3 runs to 15 residues. From germline, CDR1 is SGHRS and CDR2 YFSETQ.

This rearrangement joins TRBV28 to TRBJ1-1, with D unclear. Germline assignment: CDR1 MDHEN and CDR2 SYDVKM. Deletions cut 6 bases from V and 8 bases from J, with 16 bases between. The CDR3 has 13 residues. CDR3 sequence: CASSPPRTEEAFF. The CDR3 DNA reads TGTGCCAGCAGCCCCCCCCGCACTGAAGAAGCTTTCTTT.

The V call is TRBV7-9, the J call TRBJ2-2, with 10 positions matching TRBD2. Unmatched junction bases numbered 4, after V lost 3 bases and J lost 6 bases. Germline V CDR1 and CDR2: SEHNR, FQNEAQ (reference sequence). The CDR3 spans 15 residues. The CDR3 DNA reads TGTGCCAGCAGCTTGTCTAGCGGGAGACCCGGGGAGCTGTTTTTT. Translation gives CASSLSSGRPGELFF.